A single sample gave rise to the 10 T cell receptor beta chains below, sequenced in a study of siplizumab effects on memory and regulatory T cells. Sequencing used immunoSEQ multiplex PCR; TCRdb keeps in-frame clones, though not all of them. The sample includes more than 90,000 clones, just under 95% of them seen just once. Sequenced sample: non-Treg CD4+ T cells sorted from blood. The receptor source for this set is a human donor in good health.

This rearrangement joins TRBV7-9 to TRBJ2-3; D possibly corresponds to TRBD2 (6 bases). V lost 2 bases, J lost 4 bases, and 19 bases lay in between. The germline V gene encodes CDR1 SEHNR and CDR2 FQNEAQ (reference sequence). This CDR3 is built from 17 residues. CDR3 sequence: CASSLTPGPRGPDTQYF. Here the CDR3 DNA reads TGTGCCAGCAGCTTAACCCCTGGTCCGCGGGGACCAGATACGCAGTATTTT.

This chain uses TRBV27 with TRBJ2-1, with 9 bases fitting TRBD2. Germline V gives CDR1 MNHEY, CDR2 SMNVEV (reference sequence). V shed 2 bases, J shed 5 bases, and the junction held 7 bases outside the gene matches. CDR3 length: 16 amino acids. The CDR3 loop is CASSLRGGRAHNEQFF. The CDR3 nucleotides are TGTGCCAGCAGTTTAAGGGGCGGGAGGGCCCACAATGAGCAGTTCTTC.

J is TRBJ2-7 and V is TRBV6-5, with D tentatively TRBD1 (6 bases). From germline, CDR1 is MNHEY and CDR2 SVGAGI. Between the trimmed V and J ends, which lost 6 bases and 6 bases, there was a span of 21 bases. This CDR3 spans 15 amino acids. Written as DNA, the CDR3 is TGTGCCAGCAGGCCGGACAGAGATTCCTTTGGCGAGCAGTACTTC. It translates to CASRPDRDSFGEQYF.

V gene TRBV5-6 combines with J gene TRBJ2-7; no clear D. V was clipped by 0 bases and J by 5 bases, with 9 bases between them. The CDR3 spans 13 residues. Germline CDR1 is SGHDT and CDR2 is YYEEEE. CDR3 region: CASSLVGSHEQYF. Here the CDR3 DNA reads TGTGCCAGCAGCTTGGTTGGTAGTCACGAGCAGTACTTC.

The chain combines TRBV28 with TRBJ2-5, with 7 nucleotides matching TRBD1. This CDR3 has 16 amino acids. Germline loops: CDR1 MDHEN, CDR2 SYDVKM. Unmatched junction bases numbered 11, after V lost 5 bases and J lost 2 bases. CDR3 in amino acids: CASSQRQGTLQETQYF. The CDR3, as DNA: TGTGCCAGCAGTCAAAGACAGGGTACCCTTCAAGAGACCCAGTACTTC.

The rearrangement links TRBV5-1 to TRBJ2-2; 8 bases fit TRBD2. The length of the CDR3 is 15 residues. In germline, CDR1 is SGHRS, CDR2 YFSETQ. V lost 2 bases and J lost 6; bases outside the gene matches: 6. The CDR3 reads CASSFPSGSSGELFF. As DNA, the CDR3 is TGCGCCAGCAGCTTCCCCAGCGGGAGTTCCGGGGAGCTGTTTTTT.

The chain uses TRBV6-5 and TRBJ1-1; D unclear. There are 11 residues in the CDR3. Trimming left V 6 bases short and J 1 base short, with 3 bases between. Per germline, CDR1 MNHEY and CDR2 SVGAGI. The CDR3 DNA sequence: TGTGCCAGCAGGGAGAACACTGAAGCTTTCTTT. Protein product: CASRENTEAFF.

This chain uses TRBV6-5 with TRBJ1-1; D gene uncertain. The CDR3 runs to 14 residues. In germline, CDR1 is MNHEY, CDR2 SVGAGI. V shed 8 bases and J shed 1 base, with 14 bases lying between them. The CDR3 nucleotides read TGTGCCAGCGTGGGAACCGGGAAGAACACTGAAGCTTTCTTT. It specifies CASVGTGKNTEAFF.

The chain carries TRBV21-1 and TRBJ2-2; the DNA was not used to check the table's D call, TRBD1. TRBV21-1 is assigned pseudogene status. The CDR3 totals 17 residues. CDR3 residues: CASSKEVETGSTGELFF. The CDR3 nucleotides read TGTGCCAGCAGCAAAGAGGTTGAGACAGGGTCCACCGGGGAGCTGTTTTTT.

This chain uses TRBV27 with TRBJ2-1; TRBD2 aligns across 7 bases. V trimming: 7 bases; J trimming: 0 bases; junction bases outside the gene matches: 6. This CDR3 is 15 amino acids long. Germline-derived CDR1 and CDR2 are MNHEY and SMNVEV (reference sequence). The CDR3 region has the DNA TGTGCCAGCACTATACGCGGGGGCTCCTACAATGAGCAGTTCTTC. This codes for CASTIRGGSYNEQFF.